This paragraph reports one T cell receptor (beta chain). The assay was immunoSEQ multiplex PCR, and TCRdb's table has in-frame clones only and misses some. The sample lists 190,000 or so clones; around 87% were seen once. The data originate from a study of blood T cell repertoires in COVID-19. Study summary: Sources were T cells, B-cell-depleted T cells, or PBMCs; the material itself was cDNA or gDNA.

Source material: peripheral blood. The TCR was taken from a man aged 35-49 years with active or convalescent COVID-19.

CDR3 sequence: CASSFGELTEAFF. The CDR3 DNA reads as TGTGCCAGCAGTTTTGGGGAGTTAACTGAAGCTTTCTTT. The J gene is TRBJ1-1, the V gene TRBV12-3 or TRBV12-4; D ambiguous. V lost 3 bases and J 5 bases, leaving 10 bases between the germline ends. The CDR3 is 13 amino acids.